This T cell receptor beta chain was identified in a study of CD8+ T cells in alopecia areata. Germline loops: CDR1 MGHRA, CDR2 YSYEKL. The ends lost 0 bases at V and 4 bases at J; junction bases unmatched: 5. This CDR3 is 15 amino acids long. Treatment denoted: oral pan-JAK inhibitor, 5-10 mg twice daily. cDNA prepared by RNA extraction and subsequent reverse transcription served as the template for sequencing. This table comes from immunoSEQ multiplex PCR, and its TCRdb copy is limited to in-frame clones, with some not included. Among 150,000 to 200,000 clones listed, just under 65% were seen once. On this clone: Its cognate antigen is unknown.

Study-level points and caveats: Scalp lesions, especially in alopecia totalis/universalis, had higher clonality than normal scalp. While tofacitinib was given, many expanded lesional clones persisted in scalp and blood. Scalp clonality dropped significantly under tofacitinib, as did expanded CD8+ top-100 clones. The study found TCR sharing across patients less clear than in mice, possibly for HLA reasons.

The sequenced sample was CD4+ T cells sorted from blood, obtained around week 50, from a patient treated with tofacitinib. The gene calls are TRBV4-1 and TRBJ1-2; 7 positions match TRBD1. The source is a human donor with alopecia areata. The CDR3: CASSQDGQAIYGYTF. The CDR3 nucleotides read TGCGCCAGCAGCCAAGATGGACAGGCAATCTATGGCTACACCTTC.